A single sample gave rise to the 29 T cell receptor beta chains below, sequenced in a study of blood T cells in healthy people across ages. Using a J-beta primer mix together with a sample-barcoded 5' primer, a second PCR was run for roughly 6 to 11 cycles. In TCRdb, the 5' RACE reads were re-called with MiXCR into one record per CDR3 protein. This table holds 780,000 or so distinct CDR3 sequences, more than 55% found once. Sequencing was done on a sample of blood. These receptors were collected from a man aged 40-49 years in good health.

For this clonotype: Given a much more abundant clone one base away, this may be a read error. The V call is TRBV20-1, the J call TRBJ2-7, with 9 bases that match TRBD2. The end of the DNA is better explained by TRBJ2-5, so the J call may be wrong. Germline values: CDR1 DFQATT, CDR2 SNEGSKA (reference sequence). The CDR3 has 15 amino acids. The DNA for the CDR3 is TGCAGTGCTCCACTTGGCGGGGGGGCGGTGGAGACCCAGTACTTC. Its translation: CSAPLGGGAVETQYF.

This clonotype was detected a few times. Compared with germline, one end of the junction differs, possibly owing to a read error. The rearrangement joins TRBV24-1 to TRBJ1-5; D unclear. The CDR3 is 13 residues long. Germline loops: CDR1 KGHDR, CDR2 SFDVKD. The CDR3 protein is CASSVNSNQPQHF. The CDR3, as DNA: TGTGCCTCCAGTGTTAATAGCAATCAGCCCCAGCATTTT.

This sequence joins TRBV24-1 and TRBJ2-5, with D maybe TRBD1 (7 bases). Germline values: CDR1 KGHDR, CDR2 SFDVKD. The V end lost 3 bases, the J end lost 11 bases, and 24 bases lay between the germline ends. The CDR3 is 16 amino acids. The CDR3 sequence: CATSDPRQGGALEQYF. The CDR3 DNA reads as TGTGCCACCAGTGATCCCCGACAGGGAGGTGCGTTAGAGCAGTACTTC.

This chain uses TRBV21-1 with TRBJ1-1; the table names TRBD1, a call not compared with the DNA. TRBV21-1 is listed as a pseudogene. The CDR3 is 13 residues long. CDR3 nucleotide sequence: TGTGCCAGCAGCGGGGGGTTGGGCACTGAAGCTTTCTTT. Protein product: CASSGGLGTEAFF.

This clonotype was seen at least ten times. The rearrangement links TRBV7-2 to TRBJ2-5, with 10 bases aligning to TRBD2. Germline V CDR1 and CDR2: SGHTA, FQGNSA. The CDR3 is 17 amino acids. The V and J ends lost 4 bases and 4 bases, in that order; junction bases with no gene match: 12. The CDR3 bases are TGTGCCAGCAGCTCCCGACGTTCTAGCGGGGGAGGAGAGACCCAGTACTTC. Translating it yields CASSSRRSSGGGETQYF.

The V and J genes are TRBV28 and TRBJ2-5, with 8 bases that match TRBD1. With 3 bases clipped from V and 2 bases from J, the junction kept 8 bases outside the gene matches. CDR3 length: 16 residues. Germline CDR1 and CDR2: MDHEN and SYDVKM. Here the CDR3 reads CASSFRRGRLQETQYF. In DNA form, the CDR3 reads TGTGCCAGCAGTTTCCGCAGGGGGCGCCTTCAAGAGACCCAGTACTTC.

There are a few counts of this clonotype. This chain uses TRBV28 with TRBJ2-7, with D possibly being TRBD2 (5 bases). The CDR3 runs to 14 residues. Germline V CDR1 and CDR2: MDHEN, SYDVKM. The V and J ends lost 7 bases and 4 bases respectively, with 17 bases between them. The CDR3 protein is CASTVPGVGYEQYF. DNA for the CDR3: TGTGCCAGCACCGTACCCGGGGTGGGTTACGAGCAGTACTTC.

The J gene is TRBJ2-5, the V gene TRBV13; weak D call: TRBD2 (6 bases). In germline, CDR1 is PRHDT, CDR2 FYEKMQ (reference sequence). This CDR3 is built from 15 residues. Trimming removed 0 bases at V and 5 bases at J, with 13 bases between. CDR3 nucleotide sequence: TGTGCCAGCAGCTTAGGGAGGCTAGCGATCGAGACCCAGTACTTC. It specifies CASSLGRLAIETQYF.

This clonotype was observed a single time. V gene TRBV7-2 combines with J gene TRBJ2-1, with D possibly TRBD2 on 5 matching bases. Near its end, the DNA agrees better with TRBJ2-7, so the J call may be wrong. CDR1 and CDR2 from the germline V gene are SGHTA and FQGNSA. This CDR3 has 15 amino acids. CDR3 in DNA: TGTGCCAGCAGCTTAGGGACTGGGGTCTACAATGAGCAGTACTTC. Translation gives CASSLGTGVYNEQYF.

This clonotype was detected ten times or more. The V and J genes are TRBV20-1 and TRBJ2-3; 7 positions agree with TRBD2. J gave up 4 bases and V 0 bases, and 10 bases lay outside the gene matches. The germline V gene encodes CDR1 DFQATT and CDR2 SNEGSKA (reference sequence). There are 16 residues in the CDR3. The CDR3 protein is CSARDRSAGESDTQYF. As DNA, the CDR3 is TGCAGTGCTAGAGATCGGTCCGCGGGGGAGTCAGATACGCAGTATTTT.

The chain employs TRBV3-1 and TRBJ1-6; 8 nucleotides match TRBD1. Trimming at V came to 1 base and at J to 10 bases, leaving 6 bases not matched to a gene. CDR3 size: 15 residues. The germline CDR1 and CDR2 sequences are LGHDT and YNNKEL (reference sequence). The CDR3 region is CASSQVTTGDSPLHF. In nucleotides, the CDR3 is TGTGCCAGCAGCCAAGTGACGACAGGGGACTCACCCCTCCACTTT. The variable domain in full, with the rest retrieved from reference TRBV3-1 and TRBJ1-6, is DTAVSQTPKYLVTQMGNDKSIKCEQNLGHDTMYWYKQDSKKFLKIMFSYNNKELIINETVPNRFSPKSPDKAHLNLHINSLELGDSAVYFCASSQVTTGDSPLHFGNGTRLTVT.

A word on this clonotype: Its ends do not fully match the called genes, so a read error is possible. The chain employs TRBV10-3 and TRBJ2-4, with D unresolved. The CDR3 extends over 17 amino acids. In germline, CDR1 is ENHRY, CDR2 SYGVKD. The CDR3 sequence is CAVSESGRTLAKNIQYF. CDR3 in DNA: TGTGCCGTCAGTGAGTCTGGCCGGACCTTAGCCAAAAACATTCAGTACTTC.

The chain has TRBV3-1 and TRBJ2-3; D perhaps matches TRBD2 (5 bases). Germline V gives CDR1 LGHDT, CDR2 YNNKEL (reference sequence). Trimming shortened V by 1 base and J by 5 bases, and 19 bases separated the two germline ends. The CDR3 is 17 amino acids. The CDR3 spells CASSQGRLVRDGDTQYF. CDR3 bases: TGTGCCAGCAGCCAAGGTCGTCTCGTGAGGGATGGAGATACGCAGTATTTT.

The rearrangement joins TRBV7-2 to TRBJ1-4; D is ambiguous. CDR1 is SGHTA, CDR2 FQGNSA, per germline. This CDR3 region has 13 residues. V was trimmed by 5 bases and J by 3 bases, leaving 7 bases between them. For the CDR3, the DNA is TGTGCCAGCAGCCGTGGCCCTAATGAAAAACTGTTTTTT. It encodes CASSRGPNEKLFF. The whole variable domain, remainder taken from reference TRBV7-2 and TRBJ1-4, is GAGVSQSPSNKVTEKGKDVELRCDPISGHTALYWYRQSLGQGLEFLIYFQGNSAPDKSGLPSDRFSAERTGGSVSTLTIQRTQQEDSAVYLCASSRGPNEKLFFGSGTQLSVL.

The chain joins TRBV27 to TRBJ1-2; TRBD1 matches at 7 bases. Germline CDR1 reads MNHEY; CDR2 reads SMNVEV (reference sequence). This CDR3 comprises 12 residues. V lost 8 bases to trimming and J lost 4 bases; unmatched junction nucleotides: 4. DNA of the CDR3: TGTGCCAGCGGGACAGACTCCTATGGCTACACCTTC. It codes for CASGTDSYGYTF.

The chain is built from TRBV2 and TRBJ1-4; 7 bases are a match to TRBD1. The germline CDR1 and CDR2 sequences are SNHLY and FYNNEI. Trimming at V came to 7 bases and at J to 6 bases, leaving 14 bases not matched to a gene. The CDR3 contains 16 residues. CDR3 sequence (DNA): TGTGCCAGCACGGGACAGTCCTCCTCGGGATATGAAAAACTGTTTTTT. It yields the protein CASTGQSSSGYEKLFF.

This clonotype was seen at least ten times. The chain combines TRBV12-3 or TRBV12-4 with TRBJ1-5, with D perhaps matching TRBD1 (6 bases). CDR3 length equals 11 residues. Trimming cost V 6 bases and J 14 bases, with 14 bases left between them. The CDR3 DNA reads as TGTGCCAGCAGCCTAGGACAGAACAAGCATTTT. Residues: CASSLGQNKHF.

The chain carries TRBV20-1 and TRBJ1-6; D is unclear. The CDR3 has 12 residues. V was trimmed by 5 bases and J by 8 bases, leaving 10 bases between them. Germline loops: CDR1 DFQATT, CDR2 SNEGSKA (reference sequence). CDR3 protein: CSAGEPDSPLHF. The CDR3 nucleotides are TGCAGTGCTGGGGAGCCGGATTCACCCCTCCACTTT.

The chain joins TRBV7-3 to TRBJ1-5; 8 nucleotides agree with TRBD1. CDR1 is SGHTA and CDR2 is FQGTGA in the germline V gene. The CDR3 consists of 18 residues. After removal of 4 bases from V and 4 bases from J, the junction contained 15 bases not matched to a gene. The CDR3 sequence: CASSSGRRRDRKNQPQHF. In DNA, the CDR3 is TGTGCCAGCAGCTCGGGTAGGCGAAGGGACAGGAAAAATCAGCCCCAGCATTTT.

This clonotype was observed a handful of times. CDR3 protein: CASSLSTRETQYF. The CDR3 DNA reads TGTGCCAGCAGCTTAAGTACCAGGGAGACCCAGTACTTC. The chain carries TRBV7-8 and TRBJ2-5; no firm D call. The germline V and J ends were trimmed by 2 bases and 5 bases, with 9 bases remaining between them. Per germline, CDR1 SGHVS and CDR2 FQNEAQ. This CDR3 comprises 13 residues.

This chain links TRBV10-3 with TRBJ2-5, with 12 bases aligning to TRBD2. With V trimmed by 6 bases and J by 5 bases, 10 bases remained unmatched. The CDR3 consists of 16 residues. CDR1 is ENHRY and CDR2 is SYGVKD in the germline V gene. The CDR3 bases are TGTGCCATCAGAGATTCTAGCGGGAGGGCCAGGGAGACCCAGTACTTC. It codes for CAIRDSSGRARETQYF.

The chain links TRBV7-2 to TRBJ2-3; D ambiguous. The CDR3 covers 14 residues. From germline, CDR1 is SGHTA and CDR2 FQGNSA. V gave up 0 bases and J gave up 12 bases, with 16 bases separating them. CDR3 DNA: TGTGCCAGCAGCTTAGCTGAACGGGCTGGATCTCAGTATTTT. Its protein is CASSLAERAGSQYF.

V is TRBV6-6 and J is TRBJ2-7; tentatively, D is TRBD2 (5 bases). The J call may be incorrect, as the DNA end agrees better with TRBJ2-5. The CDR3 loop spans 13 amino acids. The germline gives CDR1 MNHNY, CDR2 SVGAGI (reference sequence). The CDR3 sequence: CASSYSWEETQYF. Written as DNA, the CDR3 is TGTGCCAGCAGTTACTCGTGGGAGGAGACCCAGTACTTC.

V and J are TRBV20-1 and TRBJ1-1; D is uncertain. Germline V lookup: CDR1 DFQATT, CDR2 SNEGSKA (reference sequence). This CDR3 contains 14 residues. Trimming left V 0 bases short and J 2 bases short, with 10 bases between. CDR3 amino acids: CSARDIALNTEAFF. CDR3 nucleotide sequence: TGCAGTGCTAGAGATATAGCCTTAAACACTGAAGCTTTCTTT.

This clonotype was counted only a few times. The chain joins TRBV6-5 to TRBJ2-3; possible D gene TRBD1, 5 bases. The V end was cut by 4 bases, the J end by 6 bases, with 20 bases between. Germline-derived CDR1 and CDR2 are MNHEY and SVGAGI. The CDR3 is made up of 16 amino acids. The CDR3 sequence is CASSSPAGYALDTQYF. The CDR3, as DNA: TGTGCCAGCAGTTCACCCGCAGGGTATGCCCTGGATACGCAGTATTTT.

The V call is TRBV29-1, the J call TRBJ2-6, with a tentative D call TRBD1 (6 bases). This CDR3 has 16 amino acids. V gave up 6 bases and J gave up 2 bases, with 17 bases separating them. Germline V gives CDR1 SQVTM, CDR2 ANQGSEA. The CDR3 DNA is TGCAGCGTCCCACAGGGCGGAAACCCTGGGGCCAACGTCCTGACTTTC. This gives the protein CSVPQGGNPGANVLTF.

The rearrangement joins TRBV20-1 to TRBJ2-5; tentatively, D is TRBD1 or TRBD2 (5 bases each). The germline CDR1 and CDR2 sequences are DFQATT and SNEGSKA (reference sequence). CDR3 length equals 17 residues. The V gene lost 8 bases and the J gene lost 2 bases, with 27 bases spanning the gap. DNA for the CDR3: TGCAGTTCCGTCCCGCACACAGGAGCTGGGGGTCAAGAGACCCAGTACTTC. Protein: CSSVPHTGAGGQETQYF.

The chain joins TRBV12-3 or TRBV12-4 to TRBJ2-1; 11 bases fit TRBD2. This CDR3 contains 15 residues. The V segment lost 5 bases and the J segment 3 bases; nucleotides outside the gene matches: 3. The CDR3 region has the DNA TGTGCCAGCAGTCGGACTAGCGGGTACTACAATGAGCAGTTCTTC. Its protein is CASSRTSGYYNEQFF.

The table lists this clonotype with a few counts. This chain connects TRBV14 to TRBJ1-2, with D possibly being TRBD1 (5 bases). Germline loops: CDR1 SGHDN, CDR2 FVKESK. The CDR3 runs to 17 residues. V lost 0 bases to trimming and J lost 4 bases, with 18 bases between them. CDR3 in amino acids: CASSQDWVLGGSYGYTF. The CDR3, as DNA: TGTGCCAGCAGCCAAGATTGGGTCTTGGGGGGAAGCTATGGCTACACCTTC.